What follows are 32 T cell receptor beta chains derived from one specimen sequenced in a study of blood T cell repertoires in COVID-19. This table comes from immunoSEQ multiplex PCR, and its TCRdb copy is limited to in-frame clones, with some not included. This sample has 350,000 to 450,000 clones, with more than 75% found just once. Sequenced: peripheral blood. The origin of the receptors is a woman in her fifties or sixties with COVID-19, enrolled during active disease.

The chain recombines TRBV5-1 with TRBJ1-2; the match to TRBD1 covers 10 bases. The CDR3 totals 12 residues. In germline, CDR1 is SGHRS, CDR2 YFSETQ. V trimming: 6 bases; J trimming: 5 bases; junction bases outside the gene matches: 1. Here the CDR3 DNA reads TGCGCCAGCATGGGACAGGGGTATGGCTACACCTTC. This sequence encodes CASMGQGYGYTF.

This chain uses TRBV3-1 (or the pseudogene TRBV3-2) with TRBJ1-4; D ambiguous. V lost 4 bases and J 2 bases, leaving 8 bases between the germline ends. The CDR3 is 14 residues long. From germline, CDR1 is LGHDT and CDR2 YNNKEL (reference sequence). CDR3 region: CASSRSGTNEKLFF. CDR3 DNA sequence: TGTGCCAGCAGCCGGAGTGGGACTAATGAAAAACTGTTTTTT.

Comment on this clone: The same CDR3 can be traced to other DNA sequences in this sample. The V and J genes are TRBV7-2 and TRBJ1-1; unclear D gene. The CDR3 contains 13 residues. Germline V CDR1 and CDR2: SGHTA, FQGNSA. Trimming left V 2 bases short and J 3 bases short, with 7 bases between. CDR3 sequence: CASSLSRDTEAFF. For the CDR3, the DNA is TGTGCCAGCAGCTTAAGCCGGGACACTGAAGCTTTCTTT. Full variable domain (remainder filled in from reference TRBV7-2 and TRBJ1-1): GAGVSQSPSNKVTEKGKDVELRCDPISGHTALYWYRQSLGQGLEFLIYFQGNSAPDKSGLPSDRFSAERTGGSVSTLTIQRTQQEDSAVYLCASSLSRDTEAFFGQGTRLTVV.

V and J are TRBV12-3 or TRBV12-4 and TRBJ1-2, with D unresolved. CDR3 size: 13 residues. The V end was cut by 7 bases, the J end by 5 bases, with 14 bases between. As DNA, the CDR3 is TGTGCCAGCACCATAGACGGGAGGTATGGCTACACCTTC. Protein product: CASTIDGRYGYTF.

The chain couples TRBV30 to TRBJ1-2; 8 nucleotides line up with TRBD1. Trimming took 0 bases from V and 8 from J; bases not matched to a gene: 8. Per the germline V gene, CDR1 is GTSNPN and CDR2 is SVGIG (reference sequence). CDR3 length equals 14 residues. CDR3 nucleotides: TGTGCCTGGAGTGTATTGCAGGGGGCAAGGGGCTACACCTTC. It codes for CAWSVLQGARGYTF.

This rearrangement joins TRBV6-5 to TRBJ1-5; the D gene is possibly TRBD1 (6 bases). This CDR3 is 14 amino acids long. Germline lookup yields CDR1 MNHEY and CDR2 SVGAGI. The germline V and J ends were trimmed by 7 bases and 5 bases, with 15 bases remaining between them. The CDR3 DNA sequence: TGTGCCAGCACCCACCGGGACAATTATCAGCCCCAGCATTTT. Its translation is CASTHRDNYQPQHF.

CDR3 amino acids: CASSNPGLAGEQFF. As DNA, the CDR3 is TGTGCCAGCAGTAACCCTGGACTAGCTGGTGAGCAGTTCTTC. The chain is built from TRBV6-5 and TRBJ2-1, with 8 bases lining up with TRBD2. The CDR3 consists of 14 residues. Losses at the gene ends were 5 bases for V and 9 bases for J; bases not matched to a gene: 9. Germline values: CDR1 MNHEY, CDR2 SVGAGI.

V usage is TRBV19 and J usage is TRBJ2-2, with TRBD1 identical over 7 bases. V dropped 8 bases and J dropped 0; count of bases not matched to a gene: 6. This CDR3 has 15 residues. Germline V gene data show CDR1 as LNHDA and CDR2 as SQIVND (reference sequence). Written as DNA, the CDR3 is TGTGCCAGTCATACAGGGGATACGAACACCGGGGAGCTGTTTTTT. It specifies CASHTGDTNTGELFF.

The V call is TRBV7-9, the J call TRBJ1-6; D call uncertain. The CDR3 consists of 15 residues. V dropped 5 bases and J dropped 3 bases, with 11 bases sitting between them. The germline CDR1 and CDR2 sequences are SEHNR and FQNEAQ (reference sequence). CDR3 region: CASSPGNFYNSPLHF. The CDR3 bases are TGTGCCAGCAGCCCAGGCAACTTCTATAATTCACCCCTCCACTTT.

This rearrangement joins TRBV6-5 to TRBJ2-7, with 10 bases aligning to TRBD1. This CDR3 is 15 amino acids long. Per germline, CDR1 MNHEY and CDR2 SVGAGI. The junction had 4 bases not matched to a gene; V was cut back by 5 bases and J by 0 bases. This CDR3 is CASSPTGGTSYEQYF. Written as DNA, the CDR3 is TGTGCCAGCAGTCCGACAGGGGGCACCTCCTACGAGCAGTACTTC.

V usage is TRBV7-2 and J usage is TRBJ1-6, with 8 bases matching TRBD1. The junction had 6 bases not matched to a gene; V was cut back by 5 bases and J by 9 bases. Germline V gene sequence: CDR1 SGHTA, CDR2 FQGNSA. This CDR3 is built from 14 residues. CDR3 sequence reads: CASSPDRGPSPLHF. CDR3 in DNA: TGTGCCAGCAGCCCAGACAGGGGCCCTTCACCCCTCCACTTT.

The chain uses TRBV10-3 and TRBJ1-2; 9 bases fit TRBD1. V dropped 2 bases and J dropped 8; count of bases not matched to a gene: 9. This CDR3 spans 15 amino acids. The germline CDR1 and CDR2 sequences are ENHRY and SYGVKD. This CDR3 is CAISETGGEVGGYTF. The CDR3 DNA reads TGTGCCATCAGTGAGACAGGGGGCGAAGTAGGGGGCTACACCTTC.

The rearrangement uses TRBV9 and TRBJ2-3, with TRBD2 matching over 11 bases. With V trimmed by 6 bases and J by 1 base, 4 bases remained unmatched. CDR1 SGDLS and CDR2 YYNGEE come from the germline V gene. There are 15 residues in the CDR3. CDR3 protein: CASTQTSGGTDTQYF. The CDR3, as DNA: TGTGCCAGCACCCAGACTAGCGGGGGCACAGATACGCAGTATTTT.

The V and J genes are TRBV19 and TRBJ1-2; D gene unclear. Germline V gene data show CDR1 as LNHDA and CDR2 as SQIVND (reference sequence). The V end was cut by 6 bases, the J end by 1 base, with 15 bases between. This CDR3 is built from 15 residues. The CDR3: CASSYNRDNNYGYTF. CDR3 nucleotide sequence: TGTGCCAGTAGCTATAACAGAGATAATAACTATGGCTACACCTTC.

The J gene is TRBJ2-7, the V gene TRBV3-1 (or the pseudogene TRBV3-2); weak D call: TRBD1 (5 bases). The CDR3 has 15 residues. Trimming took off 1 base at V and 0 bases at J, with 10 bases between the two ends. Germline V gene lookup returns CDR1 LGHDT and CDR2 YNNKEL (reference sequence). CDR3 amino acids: CASSQGTTVSYEQYF. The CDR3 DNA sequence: TGTGCCAGCAGCCAAGGGACAACCGTCTCCTACGAGCAGTACTTC.

The CDR3 sequence is CASSLDLRGGALHF. The CDR3 DNA reads as TGTGCCAGCAGCTTAGATCTTAGGGGGGGAGCCCTCCACTTT. The rearrangement uses TRBV11-2 and TRBJ1-6; perhaps TRBD1 as D (6 bases). The V end lost 0 bases, the J end lost 14 bases, and 14 bases lay between the germline ends. CDR3 size: 14 residues. Per the germline V gene, CDR1 is SGHAT and CDR2 is FQNNGV.

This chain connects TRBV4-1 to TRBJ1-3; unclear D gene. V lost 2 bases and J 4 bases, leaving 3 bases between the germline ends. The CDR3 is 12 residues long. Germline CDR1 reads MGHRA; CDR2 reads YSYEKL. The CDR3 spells CASSQRGNTIYF. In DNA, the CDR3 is TGCGCCAGCAGCCAACGGGGAAACACCATATATTTT.

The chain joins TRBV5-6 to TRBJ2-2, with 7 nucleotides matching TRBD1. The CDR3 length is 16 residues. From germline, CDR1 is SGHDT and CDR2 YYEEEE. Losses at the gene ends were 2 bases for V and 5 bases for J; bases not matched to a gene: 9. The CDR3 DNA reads TGTGCCAGCAGCTTTGTCGACAGGGCAAGGACCGGGGAGCTGTTTTTT. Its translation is CASSFVDRARTGELFF.

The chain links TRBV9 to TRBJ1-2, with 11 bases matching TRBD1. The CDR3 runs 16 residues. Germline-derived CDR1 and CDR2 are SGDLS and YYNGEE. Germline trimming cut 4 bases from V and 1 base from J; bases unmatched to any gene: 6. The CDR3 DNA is TGTGCCAGCAGCATAACGGGGACAGGGGGTAACTATGGCTACACCTTC. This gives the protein CASSITGTGGNYGYTF.

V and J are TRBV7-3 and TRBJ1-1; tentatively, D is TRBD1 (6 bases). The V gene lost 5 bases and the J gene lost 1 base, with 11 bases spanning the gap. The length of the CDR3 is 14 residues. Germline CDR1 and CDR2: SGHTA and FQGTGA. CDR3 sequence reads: CASSRGQRNTEAFF. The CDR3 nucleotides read TGTGCCAGCAGCCGTGGACAGAGGAACACTGAAGCTTTCTTT. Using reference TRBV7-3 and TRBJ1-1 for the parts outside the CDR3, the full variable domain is GAGVSQTPSNKVTEKGKYVELRCDPISGHTALYWYRQSLGQGPEFLIYFQGTGAADDSGLPNDRFFAVRPEGSVSTLKIQRTERGDSAVYLCASSRGQRNTEAFFGQGTRLTVV.

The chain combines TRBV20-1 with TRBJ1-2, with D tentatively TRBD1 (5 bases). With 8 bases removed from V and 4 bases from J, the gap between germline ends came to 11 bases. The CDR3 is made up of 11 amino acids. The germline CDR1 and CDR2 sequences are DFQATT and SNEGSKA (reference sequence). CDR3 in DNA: TGCAGTCCCCAGGGAACCTATGGCTACACCTTC. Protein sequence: CSPQGTYGYTF.

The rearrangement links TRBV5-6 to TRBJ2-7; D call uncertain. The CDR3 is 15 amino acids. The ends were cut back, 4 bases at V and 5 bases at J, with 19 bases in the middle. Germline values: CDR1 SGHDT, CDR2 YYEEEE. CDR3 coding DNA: TGTGCCAGCAGCCAGAAGGCTAGTGGATCCGACGAGCAGTACTTC. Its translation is CASSQKASGSDEQYF.

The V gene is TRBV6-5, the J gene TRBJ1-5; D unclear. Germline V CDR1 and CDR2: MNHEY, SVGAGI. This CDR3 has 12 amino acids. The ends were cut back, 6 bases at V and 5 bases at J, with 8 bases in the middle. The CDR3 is CASRHGDQPQHF. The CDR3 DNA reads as TGTGCCAGCAGACACGGGGATCAGCCCCAGCATTTT.

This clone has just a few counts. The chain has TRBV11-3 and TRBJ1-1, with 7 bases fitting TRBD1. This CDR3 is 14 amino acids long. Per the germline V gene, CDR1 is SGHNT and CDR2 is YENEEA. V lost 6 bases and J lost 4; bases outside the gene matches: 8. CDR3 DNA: TGTGCCAGCAGTCGCTCGTGGGACAGCACTGAAGCTTTCTTT. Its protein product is CASSRSWDSTEAFF.

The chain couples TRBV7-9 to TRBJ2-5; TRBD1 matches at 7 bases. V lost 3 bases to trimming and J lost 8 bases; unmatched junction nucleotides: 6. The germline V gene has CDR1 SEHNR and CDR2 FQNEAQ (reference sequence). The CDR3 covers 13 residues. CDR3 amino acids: CASSLPGGPTQYF. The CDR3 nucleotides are TGTGCCAGCAGCTTGCCAGGGGGTCCTACCCAGTACTTC.

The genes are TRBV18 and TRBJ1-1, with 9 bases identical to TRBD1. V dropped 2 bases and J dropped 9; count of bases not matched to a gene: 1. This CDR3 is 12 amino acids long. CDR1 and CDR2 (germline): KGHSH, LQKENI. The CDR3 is CASSPDRGKAFF. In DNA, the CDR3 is TGTGCCAGCTCACCAGACAGGGGGAAAGCTTTCTTT.

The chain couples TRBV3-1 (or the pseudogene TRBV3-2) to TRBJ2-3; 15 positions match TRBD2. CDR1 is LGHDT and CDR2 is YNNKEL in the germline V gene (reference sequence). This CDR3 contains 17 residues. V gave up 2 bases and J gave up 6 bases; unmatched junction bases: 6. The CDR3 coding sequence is TGTGCCAGCAGCCAACAGGGACTAGCGGGGGGCGGGGATACGCAGTATTTT. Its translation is CASSQQGLAGGGDTQYF.

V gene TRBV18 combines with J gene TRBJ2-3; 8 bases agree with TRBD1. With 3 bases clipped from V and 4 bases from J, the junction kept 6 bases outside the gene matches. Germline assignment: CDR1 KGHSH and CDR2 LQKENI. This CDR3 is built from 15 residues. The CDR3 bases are TGTGCCAGCTCACCGGTGACAGGGGTTTCAGATACGCAGTATTTT. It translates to CASSPVTGVSDTQYF.

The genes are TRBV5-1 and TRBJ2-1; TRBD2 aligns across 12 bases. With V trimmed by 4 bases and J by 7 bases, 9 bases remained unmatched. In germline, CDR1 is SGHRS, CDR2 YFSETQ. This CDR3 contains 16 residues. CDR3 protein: CASSPWTSGALNEQFF. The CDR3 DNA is TGCGCCAGCAGCCCCTGGACTAGCGGGGCGCTGAATGAGCAGTTCTTC.

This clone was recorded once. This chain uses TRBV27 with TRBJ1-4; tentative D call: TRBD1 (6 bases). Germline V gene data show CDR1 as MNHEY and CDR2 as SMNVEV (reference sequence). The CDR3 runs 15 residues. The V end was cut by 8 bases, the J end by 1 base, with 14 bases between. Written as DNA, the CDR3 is TGTGCCAGCGCTTTAGGGGGGGTAACTAATGAAAAACTGTTTTTT. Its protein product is CASALGGVTNEKLFF.

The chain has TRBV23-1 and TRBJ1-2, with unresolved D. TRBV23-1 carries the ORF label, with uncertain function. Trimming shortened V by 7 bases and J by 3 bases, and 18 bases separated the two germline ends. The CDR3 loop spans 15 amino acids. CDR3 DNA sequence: TGCGCCAGCACCCTAGGAGCGAACAAGGACTATGGCTACACCTTC. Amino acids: CASTLGANKDYGYTF.

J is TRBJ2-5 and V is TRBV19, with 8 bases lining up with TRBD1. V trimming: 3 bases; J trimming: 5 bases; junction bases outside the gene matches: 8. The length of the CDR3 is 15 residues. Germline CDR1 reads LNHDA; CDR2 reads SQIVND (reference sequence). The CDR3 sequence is CASSIGPGGEETQYF. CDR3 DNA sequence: TGTGCCAGTAGTATTGGGCCAGGGGGCGAGGAGACCCAGTACTTC.